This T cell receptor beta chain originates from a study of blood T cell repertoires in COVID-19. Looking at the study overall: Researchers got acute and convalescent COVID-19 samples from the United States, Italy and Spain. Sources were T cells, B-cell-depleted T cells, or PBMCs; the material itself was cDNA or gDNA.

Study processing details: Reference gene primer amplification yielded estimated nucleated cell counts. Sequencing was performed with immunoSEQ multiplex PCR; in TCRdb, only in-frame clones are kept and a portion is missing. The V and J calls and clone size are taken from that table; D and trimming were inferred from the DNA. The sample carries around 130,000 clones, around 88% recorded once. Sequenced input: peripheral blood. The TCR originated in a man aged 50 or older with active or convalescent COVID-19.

CDR3 sequence: CASSMGRGSTYEQYF. The DNA of the CDR3 is TGTGCCAGTAGCATGGGTCGGGGGTCCACCTACGAGCAGTACTTC. This sequence joins TRBV19 and TRBJ2-7, with D possibly TRBD2 on 6 matching bases. CDR1 and CDR2 (germline): LNHDA, SQIVND (reference sequence). The V end was cut by 6 bases, the J end by 2 bases, with 17 bases between. This CDR3 region has 15 residues.